These 27 T cell receptor beta chains were sequenced from one sample in a study of cytomegalovirus exposure and HLA in healthy donors. The primer mix had 60 Vbeta and 13 Jbeta primers. Sequencing was performed with immunoSEQ multiplex PCR; in TCRdb, only in-frame clones are kept and a portion is missing. The sample has around 210,000 clones, around 86% seen once. Sequencing was performed on PBMCs. These receptor sequences come from a woman aged 40 to 50 in good health and CMV-seronegative.

The chain recombines TRBV6-1 with TRBJ1-5; tentatively, D is TRBD1 (5 bases). The CDR3 is made up of 13 amino acids. Trimming removed 7 bases from V and 4 bases from J, with 11 bases in between. CDR1 and CDR2 (germline): MNHNS, SASEGT. Written as DNA, the CDR3 is TGTGCCAGCACAGGGAGGACTAATCAGCCCCAGCATTTT. Translation gives CASTGRTNQPQHF.

The chain links TRBV27 to TRBJ2-5; maybe TRBD1 (6 bases). The J call may be incorrect, as the DNA end agrees better with TRBJ2-7. The CDR3 is 12 amino acids. Germline V gene data show CDR1 as MNHEY and CDR2 as SMNVEV (reference sequence). The CDR3 nucleotides are TGTGCCAGCAGGGACAGATTCTACGAGCAGTACTTC. Translating it yields CASRDRFYEQYF.

This rearrangement joins TRBV19 to TRBJ2-1; TRBD2 agrees at 16 bases. The CDR3 totals 17 residues. Losses at the gene ends were 4 bases for V and 9 bases for J; bases not matched to a gene: 9. Germline V lookup: CDR1 LNHDA, CDR2 SQIVND (reference sequence). The CDR3 DNA is TGTGCCAGTAGTAACGGGACTAGCGGGGGGGTTAGTTGTGAGCAGTTCTTC. It is translated as CASSNGTSGGVSCEQFF.

This clone showed up just a few times. This chain connects TRBV29-1 to TRBJ1-5, with 8 bases fitting TRBD1. Germline-derived CDR1 and CDR2 are SQVTM and ANQGSEA. The V gene end was trimmed by 7 bases and the J gene end by 0 bases; junction bases not matched to a gene: 5. The CDR3 length is 14 residues. The chain's CDR3 is CSAGTGASNQPQHF. The CDR3 coding sequence is TGCAGCGCCGGGACAGGAGCTAGCAATCAGCCCCAGCATTTT.

The chain is built from TRBV4-1 and TRBJ2-3; 11 bases fit TRBD2. The CDR3 loop spans 17 amino acids. V shed 0 bases and J 4 bases; nucleotides not matched to a gene: 6. CDR1 and CDR2 from the germline V gene are MGHRA and YSYEKL. Here the CDR3 reads CASSQDRSGRAADTQYF. The CDR3 DNA reads TGCGCCAGCAGCCAAGATCGTAGCGGGAGGGCCGCAGATACGCAGTATTTT.

This rearrangement joins TRBV5-6 to TRBJ1-1; weak D call: TRBD1 (5 bases). CDR3 length: 16 amino acids. V lost 0 bases and J 1 base, leaving 13 bases between the germline ends. Germline V gene lookup returns CDR1 SGHDT and CDR2 YYEEEE. The CDR3 sequence is CASSLAVQGWNTEAFF. CDR3 nucleotide sequence: TGTGCCAGCAGCTTGGCCGTTCAGGGATGGAACACTGAAGCTTTCTTT.

In its sample, this clone was seen a few times. The chain couples TRBV5-4 to TRBJ2-7, with unresolved D. V was shortened by 9 bases and J by 2 bases, with 21 bases between the two germline ends. This CDR3 has 15 amino acids. The germline V gene encodes CDR1 SGHNT and CDR2 YYREEE (reference sequence). The CDR3 region has the DNA TGTGCCAACCCATTGCGGCTCAACCTAACCTACGAGCAGTACTTC. Residues: CANPLRLNLTYEQYF.

The rearrangement joins TRBV29-1 to TRBJ1-4; 9 bases agree with TRBD1. CDR3 length: 13 amino acids. From germline, CDR1 is SQVTM and CDR2 ANQGSEA. V was pared by 7 bases and J by 7 bases, with 7 bases of the junction left unmatched. Written as DNA, the CDR3 is TGCAGCGGCGGACAGGGGTCCGGTGAAAAACTGTTTTTT. Residues: CSGGQGSGEKLFF.

The count of this clone is one. The chain has TRBV27 and TRBJ2-6; 9 bases are a match to TRBD1. J gave up 10 bases and V 6 bases, and 7 bases lay outside the gene matches. Germline lookup yields CDR1 MNHEY and CDR2 SMNVEV (reference sequence). The CDR3 runs 14 residues. CDR3 in amino acids: CASRPSGQGNVLTF. CDR3 nucleotide sequence: TGTGCCAGCAGACCCTCGGGACAGGGAAACGTCCTGACTTTC.

V gene TRBV7-8 combines with J gene TRBJ2-7; D is unresolved. V gave up 6 bases and J gave up 6 bases, with 12 bases separating them. In germline, CDR1 is SGHVS, CDR2 FQNEAQ. This CDR3 is built from 12 residues. As DNA, the CDR3 is TGTGCCAGCAGTGAACCCCTAGGCGAGCAGTACTTC. It is translated as CASSEPLGEQYF.

This chain uses TRBV2 with TRBJ2-1; 7 bases fit TRBD2. The CDR3 contains 14 residues. J was trimmed by 6 bases and V by 3 bases; bases with no gene match: 5. The germline CDR1 and CDR2 sequences are SNHLY and FYNNEI. CDR3 bases: TGTGCCAGCAGTGATCAGGGAGGGCCCAATGAGCAGTTCTTC. Translated, it gives CASSDQGGPNEQFF.

The rearrangement uses TRBV18 and TRBJ2-7; 9 positions agree with TRBD2. V lost 3 bases, J lost 0 bases, and 3 bases stayed unmatched. The CDR3 sequence is 15 residues long. Germline CDR1 KGHSH, CDR2 LQKENI. CDR3 loop: CASSPGLANSYEQYF. The CDR3 nucleotides read TGTGCCAGCTCACCTGGACTAGCGAACTCCTACGAGCAGTACTTC.

The chain uses TRBV11-2 and TRBJ1-1; D unclear. The germline V gene has CDR1 SGHAT and CDR2 FQNNGV. V lost 2 bases and J 0 bases, leaving 10 bases between the germline ends. The CDR3 loop spans 15 amino acids. CDR3 residues: CASSLSQEMNTEAFF. CDR3 DNA sequence: TGTGCCAGCAGCTTAAGTCAGGAAATGAACACTGAAGCTTTCTTT.

In its sample, this clone was seen once. The chain combines TRBV2 with TRBJ2-7; 7 positions match TRBD1. The V and J ends lost 4 bases and 5 bases, in that order; junction bases with no gene match: 8. The CDR3 runs to 14 residues. The germline V gene has CDR1 SNHLY and CDR2 FYNNEI. The CDR3 DNA is TGTGCCAGCAGTGTACAGGGGATAACCAACGAGCAGTACTTC. Amino acid sequence: CASSVQGITNEQYF.

This clone was counted between two and nine times. V usage is TRBV30 and J usage is TRBJ2-5, with unresolved D. The germline CDR1 and CDR2 sequences are GTSNPN and SVGIG (reference sequence). The V end was cut by 0 bases, the J end by 1 base, with 6 bases between. The CDR3 extends over 13 amino acids. This CDR3 is CAWSVQIQETQYF. The CDR3 DNA reads as TGTGCCTGGAGTGTACAGATCCAAGAGACCCAGTACTTC.

V usage is TRBV5-4 and J usage is TRBJ1-2, with D perhaps matching TRBD1 (6 bases). Germline V gives CDR1 SGHNT, CDR2 YYREEE (reference sequence). The CDR3 runs to 14 residues. V lost 4 bases and J lost 6, with 16 bases in between. The CDR3 DNA reads as TGTGCCAGCAGCCACCCCACAGGGAAGGATGGCTACACCTTC. Protein product: CASSHPTGKDGYTF.

The chain has TRBV29-1 and TRBJ2-1; TRBD2 matches 7 bases. The trim removed 3 bases at V and 10 bases at J, leaving 12 bases unmatched. Germline loops: CDR1 SQVTM, CDR2 ANQGSEA. The CDR3 consists of 14 residues. The CDR3 DNA is TGCAGCGTTGAGATTGAGCGGGGACTCCGAGAGCAGTTCTTC. Protein product: CSVEIERGLREQFF.

The J gene is TRBJ2-1, the V gene TRBV7-6; maybe TRBD2 (5 bases). Looked up from germline, CDR1 is SGHVS and CDR2 is FNYEAQ. Deletions cut 3 bases from V and 6 bases from J, with 18 bases between. The CDR3 length is 16 residues. For the CDR3, the DNA is TGTGCCAGCAGCTTGGGCGGGCTTCCCCCGGCCAATGAGCAGTTCTTC. Protein product: CASSLGGLPPANEQFF.

The chain combines TRBV12-2 with TRBJ2-7; the table's D call, TRBD2, was not checked against the DNA. TRBV12-2 is an annotated pseudogene. The length of the CDR3 is 14 residues. This chain's CDR3 is CASRLPGISYEQYF. The CDR3 region has the DNA TGTGCAAGTCGCTTACCGGGAATATCCTACGAGCAGTACTTC.

The chain joins TRBV28 to TRBJ1-5; weak D call: TRBD1 (6 bases). Germline V gene lookup returns CDR1 MDHEN and CDR2 SYDVKM. The CDR3 covers 15 residues. V was clipped by 7 bases and J by 9 bases, with 22 bases between them. The CDR3 DNA sequence: TGTGCCAGCATCGATGGGGGGGGCCTCTCGGGGCCCCAGCATTTT. This encodes CASIDGGGLSGPQHF.

The V gene is TRBV6-1, the J gene TRBJ2-2, with 8 bases lining up with TRBD1. This CDR3 contains 15 residues. Germline assignment: CDR1 MNHNS and CDR2 SASEGT. V lost 5 bases and J lost 7; bases outside the gene matches: 9. The CDR3 DNA is TGTGCCAGCAGTCAAGGGACAGGTGGTATCGGGGAGCTGTTTTTT. Translated, it gives CASSQGTGGIGELFF.

The chain recombines TRBV7-2 with TRBJ1-2; D is perhaps TRBD1 (5 bases). V lost 1 base to trimming and J lost 3 bases, with 9 bases between them. Germline lookup yields CDR1 SGHTA and CDR2 FQGNSA. The length of the CDR3 is 14 residues. CDR3 in amino acids: CASSLEGAYYGYTF. CDR3 sequence (DNA): TGTGCCAGCAGCTTAGAAGGGGCCTACTATGGCTACACCTTC.

A single count supports this clone. V and J are TRBV10-3 and TRBJ1-2, with D unclear. Germline CDR1 reads ENHRY; CDR2 reads SYGVKD. Deletions cut 6 bases from V and 0 bases from J, with 8 bases between. The CDR3 spans 13 residues. The CDR3 here is CAISGDSNYGYTF. The CDR3 DNA reads as TGTGCCATCAGCGGCGACTCTAACTATGGCTACACCTTC.

The gene calls are TRBV6-1 and TRBJ2-2; TRBD1 aligns across 8 bases. The CDR3 consists of 16 residues. Germline-derived CDR1 and CDR2 are MNHNS and SASEGT. The V gene end was trimmed by 1 base and the J gene end by 5 bases; junction bases not matched to a gene: 6. CDR3 residues: CASSEVGRGRTGELFF. CDR3 DNA sequence: TGTGCCAGCAGTGAAGTGGGCAGGGGGCGAACCGGGGAGCTGTTTTTT.

The CDR3 spells CASSSWTPGTDTQYF. In nucleotides, the CDR3 is TGTGCCAGCAGCTCGTGGACTCCGGGCACAGATACGCAGTATTTT. The V and J genes are TRBV7-8 and TRBJ2-3, with D possibly being TRBD2 (5 bases). V lost 4 bases, J lost 1 base, and 12 bases lay in between. Germline V CDR1 and CDR2: SGHVS, FQNEAQ. The CDR3 is made up of 15 amino acids.

V and J are TRBV30 and TRBJ2-5; a possible D gene is TRBD2 (6 bases). The CDR3 is made up of 14 amino acids. Germline V gene sequence: CDR1 GTSNPN, CDR2 SVGIG (reference sequence). V lost 6 bases and J lost 1, with 15 bases in between. CDR3 loop: CACRGYPRQETQYF. The CDR3 bases are TGTGCCTGTCGGGGGTACCCCCGCCAAGAGACCCAGTACTTC.

Worth noting for this clone: Its ends do not fully match the called genes, so a read error is possible. The chain has TRBV28 and TRBJ1-2, with 8 bases identical to TRBD1. The CDR3 contains 11 residues. Germline CDR1 MDHEN, CDR2 SYDVKM. CDR3: CASSFWDRFAF. The CDR3 DNA reads TGTGCCAGCAGTTTTTGGGACAGGTTCGCCTTC.